This paragraph reports one T cell receptor beta chain. These data are taken from a study of T cell responses to AZD1222 COVID-19 vaccine. Clones were read by immunoSEQ multiplex PCR, and TCRdb kept only the in-frame ones, dropping some. The sample consists of tens of thousands of clones, around 90% of them appearing once. The starting material was peripheral blood, obtained on day 0 of AZD1222 vaccination. This clonotype was obtained from an adult in good health.

CDR3 sequence (DNA): TGTGCCAGTAGTCAGGGGTGGGCAGGGGGCGATGAGCAGTTCTTC. This sequence encodes CASSQGWAGGDEQFF. The V gene is TRBV19, the J gene TRBJ2-1; 8 bases agree with TRBD1. The CDR3 consists of 15 residues. V shed 5 bases and J 8 bases; nucleotides not matched to a gene: 11. Germline loops: CDR1 LNHDA, CDR2 SQIVND (reference sequence). The full variable domain, in which reference TRBV19 and TRBJ2-1 provide the parts outside the CDR3, is DGGITQSPKYLFRKEGQNVTLSCEQNLNHDAMYWYRQDPGQGLRLIYYSQIVNDFQKGDIAEGYSVSREKKESFPLTVTSAQKNPTAFYLCASSQGWAGGDEQFFGPGTRLTVL.